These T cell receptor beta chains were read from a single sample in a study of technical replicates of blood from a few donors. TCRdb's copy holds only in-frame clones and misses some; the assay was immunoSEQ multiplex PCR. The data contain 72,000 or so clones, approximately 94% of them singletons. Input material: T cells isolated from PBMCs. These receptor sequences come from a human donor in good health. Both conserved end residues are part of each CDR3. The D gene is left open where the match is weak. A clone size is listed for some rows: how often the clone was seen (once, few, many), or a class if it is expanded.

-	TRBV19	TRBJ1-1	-	CASSPIGGTEAFF	TGTGCCAGTAGTCCGATCGGGGGTACTGAAGCTTTCTTT
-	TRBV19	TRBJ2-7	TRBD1	CATSYGQGGYEQYF	TGTGCCACCTCATATGGACAGGGAGGCTACGAGCAGTACTTC
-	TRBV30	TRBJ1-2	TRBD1	CAWSGGQGGYTF	TGTGCCTGGAGTGGCGGACAGGGAGGCTACACCTTC
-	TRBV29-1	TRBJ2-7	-	CSVGMTAYEQYF	TGCAGCGTTGGGATGACAGCCTACGAGCAGTACTTC
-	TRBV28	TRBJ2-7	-	CASSSGQIYEQYF	TGTGCCAGCAGCTCGGGACAAATCTACGAGCAGTACTTC
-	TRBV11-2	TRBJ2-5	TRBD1	CASSLAQGTGEETQYF	TGTGCCAGCAGCTTAGCTCAAGGGACAGGGGAAGAGACCCAGTACTTC
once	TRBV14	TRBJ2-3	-	CASSQVEDTLTDTQYF	TGTGCCAGCAGCCAAGTTGAGGACACCCTCACAGATACGCAGTATTTT
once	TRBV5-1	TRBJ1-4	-	CASSLGRDSHEKLFF	TGCGCCAGCAGCTTGGGGAGGGACTCCCATGAAAAACTGTTTTTT
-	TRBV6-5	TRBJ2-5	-	CASSYLTGETQYF	TGTGCCAGCAGTTACCTAACGGGTGAGACCCAGTACTTC
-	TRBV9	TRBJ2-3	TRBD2	CASSTLGGKETDTQYF	TGTGCCAGCAGCACACTGGGGGGGAAAGAAACAGATACGCAGTATTTT
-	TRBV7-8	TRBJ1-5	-	CASSLTREPQHF	TGTGCCAGCAGCTTAACACGGGAGCCCCAGCATTTT
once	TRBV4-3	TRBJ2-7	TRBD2	CASSPRTSGGTYEQYF	TGCGCCAGCAGCCCCCGGACTAGCGGGGGCACCTACGAGCAGTACTTC
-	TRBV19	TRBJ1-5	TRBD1	CASQTQGVSNQPQHF	TGTGCCAGCCAAACACAGGGGGTGAGCAATCAGCCCCAGCATTTT
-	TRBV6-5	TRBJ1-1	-	CASSYVEGKAFF	TGTGCCAGCAGTTACGTGGAGGGGAAAGCTTTCTTT
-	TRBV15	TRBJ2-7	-	CATSRDRGGGNDEQYF	TGTGCCACCAGCAGAGATCGAGGAGGGGGCAACGACGAGCAGTACTTC
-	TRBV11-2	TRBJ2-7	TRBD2	CASSQIAGGTGYEQYF	TGTGCCAGCAGCCAAATAGCGGGAGGGACGGGATACGAGCAGTACTTC
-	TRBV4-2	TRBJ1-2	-	CASSQGDSDSSGYTF	TGTGCCAGCAGCCAAGGAGACTCGGACAGTAGCGGCTACACCTTC
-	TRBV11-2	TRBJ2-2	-	CASSLSGAGELFF	TGTGCCAGCAGCTTATCCGGGGCCGGGGAGCTGTTTTTT
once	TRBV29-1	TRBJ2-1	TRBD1	CSVDGTVYNEQFF	TGCAGCGTTGATGGGACAGTATACAATGAGCAGTTCTTC
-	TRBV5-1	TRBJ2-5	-	CASSLGTGVSETQYF	TGCGCCAGCAGCTTAGGAACGGGAGTATCGGAGACCCAGTACTTC
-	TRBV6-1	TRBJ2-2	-	CASKGGGELFF	TGTGCCAGCAAAGGGGGAGGGGAGCTGTTTTTT
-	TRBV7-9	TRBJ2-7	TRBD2	CASSWEGEQYF	TGTGCCAGCAGTTGGGAGGGCGAGCAGTACTTC
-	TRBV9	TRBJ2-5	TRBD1	CASSAWDREKETQYF	TGTGCCAGCAGCGCCTGGGACAGGGAGAAAGAGACCCAGTACTTC
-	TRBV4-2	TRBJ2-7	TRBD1	CASSQGTGGLYEQYF	TGTGCCAGCAGCCAGGGGACAGGGGGCTTATACGAGCAGTACTTC
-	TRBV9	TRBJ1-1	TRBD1	CASSVAVQGIMNTEAFF	TGTGCCAGCAGCGTAGCTGTACAGGGGATAATGAACACTGAAGCTTTCTTT
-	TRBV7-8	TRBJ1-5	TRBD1	CASSLGGTGAQPQHF	TGTGCCAGCAGCTTAGGTGGGACAGGGGCTCAGCCCCAGCATTTT
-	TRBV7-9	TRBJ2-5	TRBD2	CASSARGLAGVETQYF	TGTGCCAGCAGCGCGAGGGGACTAGCGGGAGTTGAGACCCAGTACTTC
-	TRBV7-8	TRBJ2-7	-	CASRITGGAYEQYF	TGTGCCAGCAGGATAACTGGGGGGGCGTACGAGCAGTACTTC
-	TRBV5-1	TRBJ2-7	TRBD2	CASSLVALAGANEQYF	TGCGCCAGCAGCTTGGTCGCTCTAGCGGGGGCCAACGAGCAGTACTTC
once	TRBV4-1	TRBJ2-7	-	CASSHPGHPAYEQYF	TGCGCCAGCAGCCACCCTGGACATCCAGCCTACGAGCAGTACTTC